The sequence of this TCR beta chain was determined in a study of CD8 T cells in acute hepatitis C reinfection. Study-level background: Sequences come from NS3-1073-specific CD8+ T cells, during acute infection and after clearance. Study-wide points: Regardless of outcome, roughly twelve public clonotypes appeared, one using V04-02/J02-02.

The sample's time point: at least 347 days after estimated infection, following spontaneous clearance. Hepatitis C virus-specific T cells were sequenced directly ex vivo without in vitro expansion. HCV-specific cells were stained with NS3 1073-1081 tetramer. Profiling relied on immunoSEQ multiplex PCR, and the TCRdb table lists in-frame clones only, not all of them. The repertoire has around 2,700 clones, about 67% of them found once; the top ten carry less than 14%. The input for sequencing was HCV NS3-1073 tetramer-sorted CD8+ T cells from PBMCs, taken at follow-up. The TCR sequence derives from a man aged 35 to 55 who spontaneously cleared hepatitis C infection.

The CDR3 spells CASSKKDRPVYEQYF. The CDR3 DNA sequence: TGTGCCAGCAGCAAAAAAGATCGTCCGGTCTACGAGCAGTACTTC. The chain links TRBV7-9 to TRBJ2-7; D is undetermined. Trimming cost V 5 bases and J 3 bases, with 17 bases left between them. The CDR3 totals 15 residues. Germline CDR1 and CDR2: SEHNR and FQNEAQ (reference sequence).